The present TCR beta chain was sequenced within a study of T cells in localized non-small cell lung cancer. Study-wide results and limits: Uninvolved adjacent lung had more T cell clonality than any other tissue, topping tumor. A median of roughly 50 of the top 100 tumor clones appeared in adjacent lung, which was paired and uninvolved.

Generated by immunoSEQ multiplex PCR, the TCRdb table keeps only in-frame clones and is missing some. Of approximately 1,700 clones detected, about 25% appear once; the ten largest clones hold roughly 8.5%. This clone came up a few times. Antigen unknown. Source: normal lung tissue next to the tumor, taken before any cancer treatment. This TCR derives from a female donor older than 55 with stage II squamous cell lung carcinoma.

CDR3 region: CASSIGGSGAFF. The CDR3 nucleotides are TGTGCCAGTAGTATAGGAGGGAGTGGAGCTTTCTTT. V usage is TRBV19 and J usage is TRBJ1-1; no firm D call. This CDR3 contains 12 residues. V was trimmed by 1 base and J by 10 bases, leaving 10 bases between them. Germline-derived CDR1 and CDR2 are LNHDA and SQIVND (reference sequence). The full variable domain, completed using reference TRBV19 and TRBJ1-1, is DGGITQSPKYLFRKEGQNVTLSCEQNLNHDAMYWYRQDPGQGLRLIYYSQIVNDFQKGDIAEGYSVSREKKESFPLTVTSAQKNPTAFYLCASSIGGSGAFFGQGTRLTVV.